These 20 T cell receptor beta chains were sequenced from one sample in a study of cytomegalovirus exposure and HLA in healthy donors. PCR primers comprised 60 Vbeta and 13 Jbeta primers. This table comes from immunoSEQ multiplex PCR, and its TCRdb copy is limited to in-frame clones, with some not included. The sample records 150,000 or so clones, approximately 86% being singletons. The specimen sequenced was PBMCs. The source of these receptors is a woman aged 18 to 35 in good health and CMV-seronegative.

Comment on this clone: Other DNA sequences in the same sample also yield this CDR3. This chain uses TRBV2 with TRBJ1-4; D may be TRBD1 (6 bases). Germline CDR1 SNHLY, CDR2 FYNNEI. The CDR3 totals 14 residues. Trimming removed 6 bases at V and 3 bases at J, with 11 bases between. CDR3 bases: TGTGCCAGCAGGGGGGGGCAGCCTAATGAAAAACTGTTTTTT. This codes for CASRGGQPNEKLFF.

The rearrangement links TRBV4-1 to TRBJ2-3, with a possible D match to TRBD2 (7 bases). Trimming removed 1 base at V and 2 bases at J, with 16 bases between. Germline CDR1 and CDR2: MGHRA and YSYEKL. The CDR3 has 17 amino acids. CDR3 sequence reads: CASSQGVRGASTDTQYF. For the CDR3, the DNA is TGCGCCAGCAGCCAAGGGGTACGGGGGGCCTCCACAGATACGCAGTATTTT.

This clone is a singleton in its sample. This rearrangement joins TRBV9 to TRBJ2-7; TRBD2 matches at 7 bases. In germline, CDR1 is SGDLS, CDR2 YYNGEE. The CDR3 extends over 12 amino acids. The V gene end was trimmed by 5 bases and the J gene end by 6 bases; junction bases not matched to a gene: 5. In DNA, the CDR3 is TGTGCCAGCAGACTAGTAGCGGGCGAGCAGTACTTC. This encodes CASRLVAGEQYF.

V and J are TRBV6-6 and TRBJ1-1, with 7 bases identical to TRBD1. The germline V gene has CDR1 MNHNY and CDR2 SVGAGI (reference sequence). V trimming: 11 bases; J trimming: 3 bases; junction bases outside the gene matches: 6. This CDR3 has 12 amino acids. Here the CDR3 reads CASFTGDTEAFF. CDR3 DNA: TGTGCCTCATTCACAGGGGACACTGAAGCTTTCTTT.

CDR3 residues: CASRASGSNPQETQYF. The CDR3 DNA is TGTGCCAGCAGGGCTAGCGGGAGTAACCCCCAAGAGACCCAGTACTTC. The rearrangement links TRBV27 to TRBJ2-5, with 10 nucleotides matching TRBD2. The V segment lost 6 bases and the J segment 1 base; nucleotides outside the gene matches: 8. The CDR3 has 16 amino acids. Germline loops: CDR1 MNHEY, CDR2 SMNVEV (reference sequence).

This clone was picked up one time. This chain uses TRBV7-2 with TRBJ1-4; D unclear. Trimming left V 0 bases short and J 6 bases short, with 11 bases between. The CDR3 has 15 amino acids. Germline values: CDR1 SGHTA, CDR2 FQGNSA. DNA for the CDR3: TGTGCCAGCAGCTTAGCCCGAGGGAGGGATGAAAAACTGTTTTTT. The encoded protein is CASSLARGRDEKLFF.

The chain recombines TRBV13 with TRBJ1-5; 8 bases align to TRBD1. Per the germline V gene, CDR1 is PRHDT and CDR2 is FYEKMQ (reference sequence). The CDR3 is made up of 14 amino acids. Trimming cost V 5 bases and J 2 bases; bases outside gene matches: 2. CDR3 residues: CASSQGQGNQPQHF. CDR3 bases: TGTGCCAGCAGCCAGGGACAGGGCAATCAGCCCCAGCATTTT.

A few counts support this clone. The chain links TRBV7-6 to TRBJ1-2; possibly TRBD1 for D (5 bases). The CDR3 loop spans 15 amino acids. Germline loops: CDR1 SGHVS, CDR2 FNYEAQ. Trimming took off 3 bases at V and 3 bases at J, with 14 bases between the two ends. Here the CDR3 reads CASSLGSGRDYGYTF. The DNA of the CDR3 is TGTGCCAGCAGCTTGGGGTCGGGCAGGGACTATGGCTACACCTTC. The entire variable domain, with the rest obtained from reference TRBV7-6 and TRBJ1-2, is as follows: GAGVSQSPRYKVTKRGQDVALRCDPISGHVSLYWYRQALGQGPEFLTYFNYEAQQDKSGLPNDRFSAERPEGSISTLTIQRTEQRDSAMYRCASSLGSGRDYGYTFGSGTRLTVV.

The chain carries TRBV19 and TRBJ2-7; 7 positions match TRBD1. The CDR3 runs to 11 residues. V dropped 6 bases and J dropped 9; count of bases not matched to a gene: 5. Germline V gene sequence: CDR1 LNHDA, CDR2 SQIVND (reference sequence). CDR3 coding DNA: TGTGCCAGTAGAGAACAGGGGAGGCAGTACTTC. Amino acids: CASREQGRQYF.

The chain carries TRBV2 and TRBJ2-7; 8 bases fit TRBD1. The CDR3 contains 14 residues. V lost 3 bases to trimming and J lost 3 bases; unmatched junction nucleotides: 4. CDR1 SNHLY and CDR2 FYNNEI come from the germline V gene. The CDR3 DNA reads as TGTGCCAGCAGTGACCAGGGGGCGGGCTACGAGCAGTACTTC. This sequence encodes CASSDQGAGYEQYF.

The chain employs TRBV28 and TRBJ1-2; the match to TRBD1 covers 9 bases. CDR1 is MDHEN and CDR2 is SYDVKM in the germline V gene. This CDR3 has 16 amino acids. Trimming took 2 bases from V and 2 from J; bases not matched to a gene: 6. DNA for the CDR3: TGTGCCAGCAGTTTACCAGGACAGGGGATGAACTATGGCTACACCTTC. The encoded protein is CASSLPGQGMNYGYTF.

The chain combines TRBV4-1 with TRBJ2-7; no clear D gene. Germline V lookup: CDR1 MGHRA, CDR2 YSYEKL. Trimming cost V 4 bases and J 2 bases, with 12 bases left between them. The CDR3 spans 14 residues. The CDR3 region has the DNA TGCGCCAGCAGCCCCCTTCCACCTACCTACGAGCAGTACTTC. This translates into CASSPLPPTYEQYF.

The rearrangement uses TRBV27 and TRBJ2-6; a weak D match, TRBD2 (6 bases). Trimming took 3 bases from V and 2 from J, leaving 11 bases between them. Germline lookup yields CDR1 MNHEY and CDR2 SMNVEV (reference sequence). The CDR3 loop spans 16 amino acids. The CDR3, as DNA: TGTGCCAGCAGTTTCATCCTAGCGCCTGGGGCCAACGTCCTGACTTTC. Translating gives CASSFILAPGANVLTF.

The chain recombines TRBV2 with TRBJ1-4; D is uncertain. This CDR3 contains 16 residues. Germline CDR1 SNHLY, CDR2 FYNNEI. Trimming shortened V by 6 bases and J by 2 bases, and 16 bases separated the two germline ends. CDR3 DNA sequence: TGTGCCAGCAGAGGACGTCTCGGGGAGACTAATGAAAAACTGTTTTTT. Its protein product is CASRGRLGETNEKLFF.

The table lists this clone with a count of one. V and J are TRBV28 and TRBJ1-1; D is unclear. From germline, CDR1 is MDHEN and CDR2 SYDVKM. CDR3 length: 12 amino acids. Trimming stripped 3 bases from V and 7 bases from J, with 9 bases between. CDR3 sequence reads: CASSLRQFEAFF. DNA of the CDR3: TGTGCCAGCAGTTTGCGGCAGTTTGAAGCTTTCTTT.

This clone appeared once. V usage is TRBV6-5 and J usage is TRBJ2-5, with 11 bases lining up with TRBD1. The J call may be faulty, since TRBJ2-7 better matches the DNA end. The germline CDR1 and CDR2 sequences are MNHEY and SVGAGI. This CDR3 comprises 13 residues. CDR3: CATRGTGGYEQYF. CDR3 in DNA: TGTGCCACGAGAGGGACAGGGGGCTACGAGCAGTACTTC.

The V gene is TRBV6-1, the J gene TRBJ1-5; 9 bases match TRBD1. V shed 7 bases, J shed 6 bases, and the junction held 7 bases outside the gene matches. The CDR3 covers 14 residues. CDR1 and CDR2 from the germline V gene are MNHNS and SASEGT. CDR3 DNA: TGTGCCAGCACTACAGGGGGCGTGCGTCAGCCCCAGCATTTT. Amino acid sequence: CASTTGGVRQPQHF.

This chain links TRBV27 with TRBJ2-2; 9 bases align to TRBD2. The CDR3 totals 16 residues. Germline V gene data show CDR1 as MNHEY and CDR2 as SMNVEV (reference sequence). Trimming removed 6 bases from V and 3 bases from J; junction bases left unmatched: 8. Here the CDR3 DNA reads TGTGCCAGCAGCTCCAATAGCGGGAGAGACACCGGGGAGCTGTTTTTT. It is translated as CASSSNSGRDTGELFF.

The CDR3 sequence is CASSQTGGAGQHF. The DNA for the CDR3 is TGTGCCAGCAGCCAGACAGGGGGCGCGGGTCAGCATTTT. The V gene is TRBV28, the J gene TRBJ1-5; 10 bases map to TRBD1. Germline lookup yields CDR1 MDHEN and CDR2 SYDVKM. J lost 13 bases, V lost 6 bases, and 9 bases had no gene match. CDR3 length: 13 amino acids. Filled out from reference TRBV28 and TRBJ1-5, the complete variable domain reads DVKVTQSSRYLVKRTGEKVFLECVQDMDHENMFWYRQDPGLGLRLIYFSYDVKMKEKGDIPEGYSVSREKKERFSLILESASTNQTSMYLCASSQTGGAGQHFGDGTRLSIL.

J is TRBJ1-3 and V is TRBV28; maybe TRBD1 (5 bases). V dropped 5 bases and J dropped 2 bases, with 10 bases sitting between them. The CDR3 loop spans 14 amino acids. Germline-derived CDR1 and CDR2 are MDHEN and SYDVKM. Here the CDR3 reads CASSLQGTGNTIYF. Here the CDR3 DNA reads TGTGCCAGCAGTCTGCAGGGAACTGGAAACACCATATATTTT.